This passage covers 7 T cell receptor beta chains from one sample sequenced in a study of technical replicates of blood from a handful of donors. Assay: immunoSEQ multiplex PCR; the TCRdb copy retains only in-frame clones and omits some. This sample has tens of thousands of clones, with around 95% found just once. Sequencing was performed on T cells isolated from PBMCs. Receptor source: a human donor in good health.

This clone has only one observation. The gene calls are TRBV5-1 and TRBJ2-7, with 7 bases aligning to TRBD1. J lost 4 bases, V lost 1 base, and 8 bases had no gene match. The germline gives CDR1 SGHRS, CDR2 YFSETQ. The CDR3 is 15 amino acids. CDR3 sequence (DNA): TGCGCCAGCAGCTTGCCTTGGACAGGCGGTTACGAGCAGTACTTC. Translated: CASSLPWTGGYEQYF.

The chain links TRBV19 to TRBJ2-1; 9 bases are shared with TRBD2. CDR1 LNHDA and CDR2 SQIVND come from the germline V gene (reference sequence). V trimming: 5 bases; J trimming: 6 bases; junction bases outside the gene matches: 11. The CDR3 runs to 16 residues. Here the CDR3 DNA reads TGTGCCAGTAGTTCCACTGGGGCGGGAGGGCGCAATGAGCAGTTCTTC. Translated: CASSSTGAGGRNEQFF.

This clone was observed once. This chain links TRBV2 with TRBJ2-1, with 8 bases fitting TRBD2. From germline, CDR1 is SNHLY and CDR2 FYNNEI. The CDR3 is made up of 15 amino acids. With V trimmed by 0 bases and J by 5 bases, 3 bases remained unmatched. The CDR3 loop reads CASSEAVAGNNEQFF. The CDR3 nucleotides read TGTGCCAGCAGTGAAGCGGTAGCGGGAAACAATGAGCAGTTCTTC.

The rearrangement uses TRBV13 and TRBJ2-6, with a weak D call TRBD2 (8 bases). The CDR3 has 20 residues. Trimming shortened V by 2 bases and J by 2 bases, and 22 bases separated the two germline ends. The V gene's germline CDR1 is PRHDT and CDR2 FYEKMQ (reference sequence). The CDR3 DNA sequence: TGTGCCAGCAGCTTATCTATCGGGAGGGCCAGGGGGGCTGGGGCCAACGTCCTGACTTTC. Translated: CASSLSIGRARGAGANVLTF. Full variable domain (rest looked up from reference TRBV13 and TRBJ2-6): AAGVIQSPRHLIKEKRETATLKCYPIPRHDTVYWYQQGPGQDPQFLISFYEKMQSDKGSIPDRFSAQQFSDYHSELNMSSLELGDSALYFCASSLSIGRARGAGANVLTFGAGSRLTVL.

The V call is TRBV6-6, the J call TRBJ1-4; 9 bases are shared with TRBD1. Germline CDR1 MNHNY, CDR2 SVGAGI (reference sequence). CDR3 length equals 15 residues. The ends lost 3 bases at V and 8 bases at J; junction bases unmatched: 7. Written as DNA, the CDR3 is TGTGCCAGCAGTTATTACAGGGGGCCGGGAGAAAAACTGTTTTTT. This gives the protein CASSYYRGPGEKLFF.

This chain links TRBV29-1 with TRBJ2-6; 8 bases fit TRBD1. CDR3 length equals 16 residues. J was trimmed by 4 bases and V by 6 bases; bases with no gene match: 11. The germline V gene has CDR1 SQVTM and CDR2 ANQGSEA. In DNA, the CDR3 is TGCAGCGTCCGGACAGGGTCGTCGGGAGGGGCCAACGTCCTGACTTTC. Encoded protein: CSVRTGSSGGANVLTF.

The CDR3 DNA sequence: TGTGCCAGCAGTGAGGGACTAGCGGGGATAACCGGGGAGCTGTTTTTT. Translating it yields CASSEGLAGITGELFF. The rearrangement links TRBV2 to TRBJ2-2; 13 bases fit TRBD2. The junction had 3 bases not matched to a gene; V was cut back by 3 bases and J by 5 bases. The CDR3 length is 16 residues. In germline, CDR1 is SNHLY, CDR2 FYNNEI.